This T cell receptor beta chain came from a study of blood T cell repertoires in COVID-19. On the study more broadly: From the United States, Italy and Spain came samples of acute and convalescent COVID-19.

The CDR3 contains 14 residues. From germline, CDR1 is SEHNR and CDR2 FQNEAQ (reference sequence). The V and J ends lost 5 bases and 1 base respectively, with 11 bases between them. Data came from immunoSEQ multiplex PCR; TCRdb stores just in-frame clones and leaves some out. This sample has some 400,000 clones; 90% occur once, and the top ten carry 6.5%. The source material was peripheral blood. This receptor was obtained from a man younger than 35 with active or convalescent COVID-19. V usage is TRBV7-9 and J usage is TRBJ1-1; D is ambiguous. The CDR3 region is CASSPASGNTEAFF. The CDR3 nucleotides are TGTGCCAGCAGCCCGGCATCGGGGAACACTGAAGCTTTCTTT.